This T cell receptor beta chain emerged from a study of T cell changes during pregnancy in multiple sclerosis. This CDR3 region has 15 residues. Germline values: CDR1 MGHDK, CDR2 SYGVNS. V lost 4 bases, J lost 3 bases, and 13 bases lay in between. Only in-frame clones appear in the TCRdb table, and some are missing; sequencing was by immunoSEQ multiplex PCR. The top ten clones hold about 2.7% of a sample with 60,000 to 70,000 clones, about nine tenths of them seen once. The sequence was obtained from a female donor in good health, enrolled as a control in a pregnancy study. The input for sequencing was peripheral blood, taken in the second trimester of pregnancy. The chain recombines TRBV25-1 with TRBJ2-1; a possible D gene is TRBD1 (5 bases). CDR3 residues: CASSGDIQVYNEQFF. DNA of the CDR3: TGTGCCAGCAGTGGGGATATACAGGTCTACAATGAGCAGTTCTTC.